The rows below give T cell receptor beta chains drawn from one sample of a study of blood T cell repertoires in COVID-19. Repertoires were generated with immunoSEQ multiplex PCR, while TCRdb's copy carries only in-frame clones and drops some. This table has approximately 340,000 clones, approximately 90% appearing once. The sequenced sample was PBMCs or T cells enriched from blood (not recorded which). The receptors originated from a woman in her thirties or forties who had been exposed to COVID-19. CDR3s include the opening cysteine and the closing phenylalanine or tryptophan. A D gene is named only where the DNA matches it firmly. Some rows have no size entry. The others give once, few or many, or a class for an expanded clone.

J	D	V	size	CDR3	DNA
TRBJ2-1	.	TRBV7-2	.	CASSPNGVGEQFF	TGTGCCAGCAGCCCTAACGGGGTAGGTGAGCAGTTCTTC
TRBJ2-7	.	TRBV6-5	.	CASSLRQVYEQYF	TGTGCCAGCAGTTTACGACAGGTTTACGAGCAGTACTTC
TRBJ1-1	.	TRBV2	.	CASSGLRGLGEAFF	TGTGCCAGCAGTGGTCTCCGGGGACTTGGTGAAGCTTTCTTT
TRBJ2-3	TRBD2	TRBV29-1	.	CSVAGGGTDTQYF	TGCAGCGTGGCGGGCGGGGGGACAGATACGCAGTATTTT
TRBJ2-1	TRBD2	TRBV15	.	CATSRDRTSGMNEQFF	TGTGCCACCAGCAGAGATCGCACTAGCGGCATGAATGAGCAGTTCTTC
TRBJ2-1	TRBD2	TRBV5-4	.	CASRKGRGGLYNEQFF	TGTGCCAGCCGCAAAGGGCGGGGGGGCCTGTACAATGAGCAGTTCTTC
TRBJ2-1	TRBD1	TRBV6-5	.	CASSIQTGDDEQFF	TGTGCCAGCAGTATTCAAACAGGGGATGATGAGCAGTTCTTC
TRBJ1-1	.	TRBV10-2	.	CASSEAPGATEAFF	TGCGCCAGCAGTGAGGCCCCAGGGGCCACTGAAGCTTTCTTT
TRBJ2-5	.	TRBV20-1	.	CSASQVQETQYF	TGCAGTGCTAGTCAGGTTCAAGAGACCCAGTACTTC
TRBJ2-7	TRBD1	TRBV29-1	.	CSVGPGQGSYEQYF	TGCAGCGTAGGACCGGGACAGGGGTCCTACGAGCAGTACTTC
TRBJ2-7	TRBD1	TRBV29-1	.	CSAGTGTPYEQYF	TGCAGCGCCGGGACAGGCACCCCCTACGAGCAGTACTTC
TRBJ2-3	.	TRBV19	.	CASSIVAGRGDTQYF	TGTGCCAGTAGTATAGTGGCGGGCAGGGGAGATACGCAGTATTTT
TRBJ1-3	.	TRBV12-3/TRBV12-4	.	CASSLVTGNTIYF	TGTGCCAGCAGTTTAGTCACAGGAAACACCATATATTTT
TRBJ1-4	.	TRBV29-1	.	CSVGEAGEKLFF	TGCAGCGTAGGGGAGGCAGGGGAAAAACTGTTTTTT
TRBJ1-1	TRBD1	TRBV18	once	CASRPTGDTEAFF	TGTGCCAGCCGACCGACAGGGGACACTGAAGCTTTCTTT
TRBJ1-5	.	TRBV19	.	CASSLGQANQPQHF	TGTGCCAGTAGTCTAGGACAAGCCAATCAGCCCCAGCATTTT
TRBJ1-5	TRBD1	TRBV15	.	CATSRGQGASGNQPQHF	TGTGCCACCAGCAGAGGGCAGGGGGCCTCCGGCAATCAGCCCCAGCATTTT
TRBJ1-4	.	TRBV7-9	.	CASSLVQGTNEKLFF	TGTGCCAGCAGCTTAGTTCAGGGGACTAATGAAAAACTGTTTTTT
TRBJ1-2	TRBD1	TRBV30	.	CAWSARTGFGYTF	TGTGCCTGGAGTGCCCGGACAGGGTTTGGCTACACCTTC
TRBJ1-2	.	TRBV5-1	.	CASSFSPGVFYGYTF	TGCGCCAGCAGCTTTTCCCCGGGTGTGTTCTATGGCTACACCTTC
TRBJ1-1	TRBD1	TRBV7-9	.	CASSFDRVGEAFF	TGTGCCAGCAGCTTCGACAGGGTGGGTGAAGCTTTCTTT
TRBJ2-3	.	TRBV6-4	.	CASSLDRRDTQYF	TGTGCCAGCAGTTTAGACAGGCGGGATACGCAGTATTTT
TRBJ2-3	.	TRBV3-1/TRBV3-2	.	CASSPWGGDTQYF	TGTGCCAGCAGCCCCTGGGGAGGAGATACGCAGTATTTT
TRBJ1-1	.	TRBV11-3	once	CASSLRSGTEAFF	TGTGCCAGCAGCTTAAGGAGTGGGACTGAAGCTTTCTTT
TRBJ1-1	.	TRBV5-1	.	CASSLGAPLNTEAFF	TGCGCCAGCAGCTTAGGGGCTCCCTTGAACACTGAAGCTTTCTTT
TRBJ1-2	.	TRBV5-1	.	CASSGYRDSGRYGYTF	TGCGCCAGCAGTGGTTACCGGGACTCCGGAAGGTATGGCTACACCTTC
TRBJ1-1	TRBD1	TRBV29-1	.	CSVTQGSTEAFF	TGCAGCGTCACACAGGGGAGCACTGAAGCTTTCTTT
TRBJ2-3	TRBD1	TRBV5-6	.	CASSFTTSPGTAYTQYF	TGTGCCAGCAGCTTCACCACGAGCCCCGGGACAGCTTATACGCAGTATTTT
TRBJ1-2	.	TRBV2	few	CASSDRRDSNGYTF	TGTGCCAGCAGTGACCGGCGGGACTCAAATGGCTACACCTTC
TRBJ1-5	TRBD1	TRBV29-1	.	CSAGTGGEPQHF	TGCAGCGCTGGGACAGGCGGTGAGCCCCAGCATTTT
TRBJ2-7	TRBD1	TRBV4-1	.	CASSQDPYRGEQYF	TGCGCCAGCAGCCAAGATCCCTACAGGGGCGAGCAGTACTTC
TRBJ2-1	TRBD2	TRBV27	.	CASSFPGLEANEQFF	TGTGCCAGCAGTTTTCCGGGACTAGAGGCGAATGAGCAGTTCTTC
TRBJ1-6	.	TRBV5-1	.	CASSLARQVGNNSPLHF	TGCGCCAGCAGCTTGGCCAGGCAGGTTGGCAATAATTCACCCCTCCACTTT
TRBJ2-7	TRBD1	TRBV7-3	.	CASSPLAGGYEQYF	TGTGCCAGCAGCCCCCTAGCAGGGGGATACGAGCAGTACTTC
TRBJ2-5	TRBD1	TRBV28	.	CASSSSGQGQETQYF	TGTGCCAGCAGTTCCTCAGGACAGGGGCAAGAGACCCAGTACTTC
TRBJ2-2	.	TRBV19	.	CASSIVGELFF	TGTGCCAGTAGTATCGTCGGGGAGCTGTTTTTT
TRBJ1-3	.	TRBV10-3	.	CAVLAHSGNTIYF	TGTGCCGTGCTAGCCCACTCTGGAAACACCATATATTTT
TRBJ1-3	TRBD1	TRBV11-2	.	CASSSTDRADTMYF	TGTGCCAGCAGCTCCACCGACAGGGCGGACACCATGTATTTT
TRBJ1-5	TRBD1	TRBV7-9	.	CASSPTGVGNQPQHF	TGTGCCAGCAGCCCGACAGGGGTGGGCAATCAGCCCCAGCATTTT
TRBJ1-3	.	TRBV7-8	.	CASSLGSGPGNTIYF	TGTGCCAGCAGCTTAGGATCAGGTCCTGGAAACACCATATATTTT
TRBJ1-5	.	TRBV5-8	.	CASSLAGVENQPQHF	TGTGCCAGCAGCTTGGCCGGGGTGGAAAATCAGCCCCAGCATTTT
TRBJ1-6	TRBD1	TRBV29-1	.	CSVVPGTENSPLHF	TGCAGCGTTGTCCCCGGGACAGAAAATTCACCCCTCCACTTT
TRBJ1-1	.	TRBV5-1	.	CASSFQRDTEAFF	TGCGCCAGCAGCTTTCAGAGGGACACTGAAGCTTTCTTT
TRBJ1-5	.	TRBV5-1	.	CASSLDGQLNQPQHF	TGCGCCAGCAGCTTGGATGGACAGTTGAATCAGCCCCAGCATTTT
TRBJ1-1	.	TRBV15	.	CATSRIPDRNTEAFF	TGTGCCACCAGCAGAATCCCGGACAGAAACACTGAAGCTTTCTTT
TRBJ2-1	TRBD2	TRBV7-9	.	CASSHSSGVYNEQFF	TGTGCCAGCAGCCACTCTAGCGGCGTTTACAATGAGCAGTTCTTC
TRBJ1-6	TRBD1	TRBV19	.	CASSISGYKPGQPKNSPLHF	TGTGCCAGTAGTATAAGCGGATATAAACCGGGACAGCCCAAAAATTCACCCCTCCACTTT
TRBJ1-5	TRBD1	TRBV30	once	CAWSPGGGSQPQHF	TGTGCCTGGAGTCCAGGGGGTGGGAGTCAGCCCCAGCATTTT
TRBJ1-2	.	TRBV30	.	CAWSVVSGTHLYGYTF	TGTGCCTGGAGTGTAGTCAGCGGAACCCACCTCTATGGCTACACCTTC
TRBJ1-1	TRBD1	TRBV24-1	.	CATSAQGEAFF	TGTGCCACCTCAGCACAGGGGGAAGCTTTCTTT
TRBJ1-1	.	TRBV19	.	CASKSTGSGAFF	TGTGCCAGTAAATCCACAGGGAGTGGAGCTTTCTTT
TRBJ1-4	.	TRBV6-5	.	CATLRPGGGEKLFF	TGTGCCACCCTCCGTCCGGGGGGGGGTGAAAAACTGTTTTTT
TRBJ1-4	.	TRBV7-6	.	CASSLAGPNEKLFF	TGTGCCAGCAGCTTAGCGGGGCCTAATGAAAAACTGTTTTTT
TRBJ2-3	.	TRBV7-2	.	CASSFRTSTDTQYF	TGTGCCAGCAGCTTCAGGACTAGCACAGATACGCAGTATTTT
TRBJ2-2	TRBD1	TRBV5-4	.	CASFPGYRGQNTGELFF	TGTGCCAGCTTCCCCGGTTATAGGGGGCAGAACACCGGGGAGCTGTTTTTT